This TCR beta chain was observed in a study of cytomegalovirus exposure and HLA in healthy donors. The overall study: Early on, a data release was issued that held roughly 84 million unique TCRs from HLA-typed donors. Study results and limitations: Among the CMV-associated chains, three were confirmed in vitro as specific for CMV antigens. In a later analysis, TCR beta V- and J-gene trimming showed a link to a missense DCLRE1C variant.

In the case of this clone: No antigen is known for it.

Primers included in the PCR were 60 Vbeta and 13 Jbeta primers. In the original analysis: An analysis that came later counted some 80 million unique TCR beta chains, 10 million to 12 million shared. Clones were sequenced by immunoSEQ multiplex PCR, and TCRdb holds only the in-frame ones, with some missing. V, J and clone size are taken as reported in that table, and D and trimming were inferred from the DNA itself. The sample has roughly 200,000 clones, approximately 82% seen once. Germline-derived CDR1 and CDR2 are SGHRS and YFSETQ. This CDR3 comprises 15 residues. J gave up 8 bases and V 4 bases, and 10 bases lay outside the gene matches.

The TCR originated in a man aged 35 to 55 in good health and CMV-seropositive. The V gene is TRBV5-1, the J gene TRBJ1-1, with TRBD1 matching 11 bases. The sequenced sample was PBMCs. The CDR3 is CASSPGQGASLEAFF. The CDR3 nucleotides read TGCGCCAGCAGCCCCGGACAGGGGGCGTCATTGGAAGCTTTCTTT.